Sequencing of this T cell receptor beta chain was carried out in a study of blood T cells in healthy people across ages. The use of a sample-barcoded 5' primer and a J-beta primer mix characterized a second PCR of about 7 to 12 cycles. The study obtained at least 3 million CDR3-containing paired-end reads from every sample. TCRdb fed the 5' RACE reads into MiXCR, producing one record per CDR3 protein. The sample lists about 640,000 distinct CDR3 sequences; approximately 40% were seen once. Germline V gene data show CDR1 as MDHEN and CDR2 as SYDVKM. The junction had 7 bases not matched to a gene; V was cut back by 9 bases and J by 0 bases. The CDR3 sequence is 14 residues long. Russia was home to the donors, healthy Caucasian individuals aged 6 to 90. Total RNA extracted from each sample amounted to at least 6 micrograms. Overall study findings and caveats: Changes seen in expanded clonotypes were possibly confounded by donor CMV status left unknown.

Points on this clonotype: Its antigen is unknown.

This TCR derives from a man older than 75 in good health. Sequencing was carried out using blood. This chain connects TRBV28 to TRBJ2-7; 8 bases are shared with TRBD1. In nucleotides, the CDR3 is TGTGCCAGTCTCCGGGACAGGAGCTCCTACGAGCAGTACTTC. Its translation is CASLRDRSSYEQYF.